This entry describes one T cell receptor beta chain. Its antigen is unidentified. The sample is drawn from a study of early T cells in non-severe SARS-CoV-2 infection. Study in general: The study sequenced bulk RNA from unsorted whole blood, with chains unpaired. Overall study results and limits: Clonotype matching in VDJdb favored anti-spike CD8 responses and did not capture private and CD4 specificities.

This CDR3 contains 14 residues. Germline CDR1 reads SEHNR; CDR2 reads FQNEAQ (reference sequence). V dropped 4 bases and J dropped 8 bases, with 17 bases sitting between them. Unique molecular identifier tags were affixed to discrete cDNA molecules. TCRdb called the 5' RACE reads again in MiXCR, with one record for every CDR3 protein. This sample carries under 85,000 distinct CDR3 sequences, 12% of them seen once, and the ten largest clones take around a sixth. This clonotype was obtained from an adult who was a healthcare worker with PCR-confirmed SARS-CoV-2 infection or an uninfected control (not recorded which). The donor label of this sample is uncertain. The source material was whole blood, sampled at baseline. The rearrangement joins TRBV7-9 to TRBJ1-2; perhaps TRBD1 as D (5 bases). CDR3 coding DNA: TGTGCCAGCAGCTACCAGACAGATCTGGGAGGCTACACCTTC. This encodes CASSYQTDLGGYTF.